The 27 T cell receptor beta chains given below trace back to one sample, sequenced in a study of blood T cell repertoires in COVID-19. Libraries were prepared by immunoSEQ multiplex PCR; TCRdb keeps only in-frame clonotypes and omits some of them. This table has approximately 300,000 clones, over 75% appearing once. Sequences were obtained from PBMCs or T cells enriched from blood (not recorded which). The receptors were sampled from a woman in her thirties who had recovered from COVID-19.

The rearrangement joins TRBV1 to TRBJ1-6; TRBD1, the D gene given by the table, was not confirmed from the DNA. TRBV1 constitutes a pseudogene. The CDR3 contains 17 residues. CDR3 DNA: TGCACCAGCAGCATGTCAAGCCCGTTAGGGGGTAATTCACCCCTCCACTTT. Translation: CTSSMSSPLGGNSPLHF.

V gene TRBV5-6 combines with J gene TRBJ2-5; 8 bases match TRBD1. Germline V gives CDR1 SGHDT, CDR2 YYEEEE. The CDR3 length is 14 residues. The trim removed 0 bases at V and 2 bases at J, leaving 0 bases unmatched. CDR3 nucleotide sequence: TGTGCCAGCAGCTTGGGGGACAGGCAAGAGACCCAGTACTTC. It codes for CASSLGDRQETQYF.

In its sample, this clone was seen once. The J gene is TRBJ2-2, the V gene TRBV25-1; D is unclear. From germline, CDR1 is MGHDK and CDR2 SYGVNS. CDR3 length: 15 residues. V lost 3 bases to trimming and J lost 0 bases, with 8 bases between them. The CDR3 region is CASSDYNANTGELFF. CDR3 coding DNA: TGTGCCAGCAGTGATTACAACGCGAACACCGGGGAGCTGTTTTTT.

The gene calls are TRBV28 and TRBJ1-3; possibly TRBD1 for D (6 bases). The CDR3 loop spans 16 amino acids. The germline V gene encodes CDR1 MDHEN and CDR2 SYDVKM. The germline V and J ends were trimmed by 3 bases and 0 bases, with 12 bases remaining between them. CDR3 loop: CASSLGTSFSGNTIYF. DNA of the CDR3: TGTGCCAGCAGTTTGGGGACAAGTTTCTCTGGAAACACCATATATTTT.

With respect to this clone: This CDR3 is also generated by other DNA sequences in the sample. CDR3 in DNA: TGTGCCAGCAGTTACCGGGACAGGGGAACCTACGAGCAGTACTTC. It yields the protein CASSYRDRGTYEQYF. The V gene is TRBV6-5, the J gene TRBJ2-7, with TRBD1 matching over 10 bases. Germline V gene lookup returns CDR1 MNHEY and CDR2 SVGAGI. V lost 2 bases to trimming and J lost 2 bases; unmatched junction nucleotides: 3. The CDR3 runs 15 residues.

The chain is built from TRBV3-1 (or the pseudogene TRBV3-2) and TRBJ1-1; no reliable D call. This CDR3 spans 12 amino acids. Trimming stripped 0 bases from V and 8 bases from J, with 7 bases between. Looked up from germline, CDR1 is LGHDT and CDR2 is YNNKEL (reference sequence). The CDR3 DNA sequence: TGTGCCAGCAGCCAAGAGGTAACAGAAGCTTTCTTT. It translates to CASSQEVTEAFF.

This chain links TRBV9 with TRBJ1-5; 8 positions match TRBD1. CDR3 length: 13 amino acids. The trim removed 0 bases at V and 8 bases at J, leaving 1 base unmatched. Looked up from germline, CDR1 is SGDLS and CDR2 is YYNGEE. For the CDR3, the DNA is TGTGCCAGCAGCGTAGGGACAGGGAAGCCCCAGCATTTT. This codes for CASSVGTGKPQHF.

J is TRBJ1-1 and V is TRBV19; a weak D match, TRBD1 (6 bases). The V and J ends lost 5 bases and 4 bases respectively, with 14 bases between them. The CDR3 spans 14 residues. Germline values: CDR1 LNHDA, CDR2 SQIVND (reference sequence). Here the CDR3 DNA reads TGTGCCAGTAGTTCGCAGGGGTGGATCACTGAAGCTTTCTTT. Encoded protein: CASSSQGWITEAFF.

This clone was detected only once. The chain recombines TRBV19 with TRBJ1-2, with 7 bases aligning to TRBD1. The junction had 11 bases not matched to a gene; V was cut back by 5 bases and J by 2 bases. Germline V gives CDR1 LNHDA, CDR2 SQIVND (reference sequence). This CDR3 region has 16 residues. The CDR3: CASSSRQGGRNYGYTF. CDR3 nucleotide sequence: TGTGCCAGTAGTTCTCGACAGGGCGGGAGGAACTATGGCTACACCTTC.

The count of this clone is one. V is TRBV15 and J is TRBJ1-5, with no clear D. Per the germline V gene, CDR1 is LNHNV and CDR2 is YYDKDF (reference sequence). The CDR3 extends over 14 amino acids. Trimming took off 0 bases at V and 6 bases at J, with 9 bases between the two ends. CDR3 in amino acids: CATSRDRGSQPQHF. CDR3 DNA: TGTGCCACCAGCAGAGATCGTGGGAGTCAGCCCCAGCATTTT.

This chain links TRBV3-1 (or the pseudogene TRBV3-2) with TRBJ1-5, with D possibly TRBD1 on 6 matching bases. Between the trimmed V and J ends, which lost 0 bases and 3 bases, there was a span of 15 bases. Germline V CDR1 and CDR2: LGHDT, YNNKEL (reference sequence). The CDR3 totals 17 residues. The CDR3 loop reads CASSQEGPGAYNQPQHF. CDR3 DNA: TGTGCCAGCAGCCAAGAGGGCCCAGGGGCCTACAATCAGCCCCAGCATTTT.

The chain carries TRBV6-5 and TRBJ1-5; 7 bases match TRBD1. There are 13 residues in the CDR3. Germline CDR1 and CDR2: MNHEY and SVGAGI. The trim removed 6 bases at V and 6 bases at J, leaving 5 bases unmatched. This chain's CDR3 is CASSRGSGQPQHF. CDR3 sequence (DNA): TGTGCCAGCAGCAGGGGGAGCGGTCAGCCCCAGCATTTT.

This chain joins TRBV5-4 and TRBJ2-3; 12 positions agree with TRBD2. J gave up 4 bases and V 4 bases, and 4 bases lay outside the gene matches. Germline V gene lookup returns CDR1 SGHNT and CDR2 YYREEE (reference sequence). This CDR3 has 15 amino acids. DNA for the CDR3: TGTGCCAGCAGCACGGGACTAGCGGGCGCAGATACGCAGTATTTT. It codes for CASSTGLAGADTQYF.

This clone was counted between two and nine times. This chain links TRBV10-1 with TRBJ1-3; D gene unclear. V was trimmed by 5 bases and J by 4 bases, leaving 15 bases between them. The CDR3 is 15 residues long. Germline CDR1 WNHNN, CDR2 SYGVQD (reference sequence). The CDR3 region is CASSMRVRRGNTIYF. CDR3 DNA: TGCGCCAGCAGTATGAGGGTCCGCCGGGGAAACACCATATATTTT.

The chain has TRBV27 and TRBJ2-1; D uncertain. V gave up 6 bases and J gave up 0 bases, with 12 bases separating them. In germline, CDR1 is MNHEY, CDR2 SMNVEV (reference sequence). The CDR3 loop spans 15 amino acids. The CDR3: CASREDFGSYNEQFF. In nucleotides, the CDR3 is TGTGCCAGCAGAGAAGACTTTGGCTCCTACAATGAGCAGTTCTTC.

This clone was seen more than once but under ten times. V gene TRBV7-2 combines with J gene TRBJ2-3; 9 bases match TRBD2. This CDR3 region has 17 residues. Germline V gene data show CDR1 as SGHTA and CDR2 as FQGNSA. The V gene end was trimmed by 2 bases and the J gene end by 4 bases; junction bases not matched to a gene: 10. Here the CDR3 DNA reads TGTGCCAGCAGCTTAATGGGTAGCGGGAGTTTCGCAGATACGCAGTATTTT. This translates into CASSLMGSGSFADTQYF.

This chain joins TRBV4-2 and TRBJ2-5, with 8 bases identical to TRBD1. The V gene end was trimmed by 5 bases and the J gene end by 4 bases; junction bases not matched to a gene: 15. There are 17 residues in the CDR3. Germline values: CDR1 LGHNA, CDR2 YNFKEQ. CDR3 sequence reads: CASSKNLMGQAAETQYF. CDR3 nucleotide sequence: TGTGCCAGCAGCAAAAATTTGATGGGACAGGCAGCAGAGACCCAGTACTTC.

This clone was seen more than once but under ten times. The chain employs TRBV5-1 and TRBJ2-3; TRBD1 agrees at 8 bases. CDR1 SGHRS and CDR2 YFSETQ come from the germline V gene. This CDR3 spans 17 amino acids. V was pared by 1 base and J by 2 bases, with 9 bases of the junction left unmatched. DNA for the CDR3: TGCGCCAGCAGCTTGTTCGCCGGGACAGGTTTCACAGATACGCAGTATTTT. Translated: CASSLFAGTGFTDTQYF.

On this clone: An end of the junction differs from the germline gene, which may be a read error. The chain links TRBV19 to TRBJ1-1; D remains unclear. Germline CDR1 is LNHDA and CDR2 is SQIVND (reference sequence). The CDR3 spans 11 residues. CDR3 sequence: CASKTWTDAFF. In DNA form, the CDR3 reads TGTGCCAGCAAAACGTGGACTGACGCTTTCTTT.

The chain combines TRBV7-8 with TRBJ2-5; D is perhaps TRBD2 (7 bases). The CDR3 has 14 amino acids. Trimming pared 5 bases from V and 4 bases from J, leaving 14 bases between. The germline V gene has CDR1 SGHVS and CDR2 FQNEAQ. CDR3 residues: CASSPIRGGETQYF. In nucleotides, the CDR3 is TGTGCCAGCAGCCCGATTAGGGGGGGAGAGACCCAGTACTTC.

This clone was detected only once. The V call is TRBV2, the J call TRBJ2-1, with D possibly matching TRBD2 (6 bases). Germline CDR1 is SNHLY and CDR2 is FYNNEI. This CDR3 has 14 residues. V shed 6 bases and J shed 8 bases, with 17 bases lying between them. CDR3 in amino acids: CASRGGGGRHEQFF. The CDR3 DNA reads TGTGCCAGCAGGGGGGGAGGTGGTAGACATGAGCAGTTCTTC.

This sequence joins TRBV5-1 and TRBJ2-4; 7 bases are a match to TRBD1. V was pared by 0 bases and J by 0 bases, with 3 bases of the junction left unmatched. Germline lookup yields CDR1 SGHRS and CDR2 YFSETQ. The CDR3 is made up of 16 amino acids. The CDR3 protein is CASSLAAGGAKNIQYF. The CDR3, as DNA: TGCGCCAGCAGCTTGGCGGCAGGGGGAGCCAAAAACATTCAGTACTTC.

V usage is TRBV28 and J usage is TRBJ1-1, with TRBD1 matching 8 bases. Germline CDR1 MDHEN, CDR2 SYDVKM. CDR3 length: 15 amino acids. V trimming: 2 bases; J trimming: 6 bases; junction bases outside the gene matches: 8. CDR3 loop: CASSLLTGVPPEAFF. The CDR3 nucleotides are TGTGCCAGCAGTTTACTGACAGGGGTACCCCCTGAAGCTTTCTTT. Filled out from reference TRBV28 and TRBJ1-1, the complete variable domain reads DVKVTQSSRYLVKRTGEKVFLECVQDMDHENMFWYRQDPGLGLRLIYFSYDVKMKEKGDIPEGYSVSREKKERFSLILESASTNQTSMYLCASSLLTGVPPEAFFGQGTRLTVV.

The J gene is TRBJ2-5, the V gene TRBV28, with a tentative D call TRBD2 (7 bases). From germline, CDR1 is MDHEN and CDR2 SYDVKM. This CDR3 has 18 residues. V lost 1 base to trimming and J lost 1 base, with 19 bases between them. The CDR3 sequence is CASSLLVFSRGPQETQYF. For the CDR3, the DNA is TGTGCCAGCAGTTTATTGGTATTTTCGCGGGGGCCCCAAGAGACCCAGTACTTC.

V gene TRBV2 combines with J gene TRBJ1-3; TRBD1 is a possible D gene (6 bases). CDR1 SNHLY and CDR2 FYNNEI come from the germline V gene. The V end was cut by 4 bases, the J end by 1 base, with 8 bases between. The CDR3 runs to 14 residues. The CDR3: CASSVQGSGNTIYF. In nucleotides, the CDR3 is TGTGCCAGCAGTGTACAGGGTTCTGGAAACACCATATATTTT.

The chain employs TRBV6-1 and TRBJ2-5, with D perhaps TRBD1 (6 bases). This CDR3 region has 15 residues. CDR1 and CDR2 from the germline V gene are MNHNS and SASEGT. V dropped 2 bases and J dropped 6 bases, with 16 bases sitting between them. The DNA of the CDR3 is TGTGCCAGCAGTGAAAACAGGGTAGGGCTAAAGACCCAGTACTTC. Protein product: CASSENRVGLKTQYF.

The chain combines TRBV30 with TRBJ2-7; the match to TRBD1 covers 12 bases. Trimming took 6 bases from V and 7 from J; bases not matched to a gene: 19. The CDR3 has 17 amino acids. Germline V CDR1 and CDR2: GTSNPN, SVGIG (reference sequence). The CDR3 loop reads CACTTPGQGALRKEQYF. The CDR3, as DNA: TGTGCCTGCACTACCCCGGGACAGGGGGCCCTAAGGAAGGAGCAGTACTTC.